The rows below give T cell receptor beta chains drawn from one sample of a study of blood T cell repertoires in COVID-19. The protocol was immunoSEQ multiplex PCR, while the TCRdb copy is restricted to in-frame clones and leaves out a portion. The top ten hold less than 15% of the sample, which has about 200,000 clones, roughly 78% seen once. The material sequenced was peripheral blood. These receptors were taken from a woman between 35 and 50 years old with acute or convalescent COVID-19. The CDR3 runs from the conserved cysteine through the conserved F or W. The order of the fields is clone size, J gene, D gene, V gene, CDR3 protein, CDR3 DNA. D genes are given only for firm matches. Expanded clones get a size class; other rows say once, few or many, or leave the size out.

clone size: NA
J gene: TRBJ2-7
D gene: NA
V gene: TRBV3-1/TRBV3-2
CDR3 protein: CASSRAVDYEQYF
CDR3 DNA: TGTGCCAGCAGCCGAGCGGTAGACTACGAGCAGTACTTC

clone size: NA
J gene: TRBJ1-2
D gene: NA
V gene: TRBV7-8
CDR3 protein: CASSYSGGLDYGYTF
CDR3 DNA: TGTGCCAGCAGCTACAGCGGGGGGCTCGACTATGGCTACACCTTC

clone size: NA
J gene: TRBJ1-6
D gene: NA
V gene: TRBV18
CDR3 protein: CASSPGDMGSPLHF
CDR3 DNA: TGTGCCAGCTCACCTGGGGACATGGGTTCACCCCTCCACTTT

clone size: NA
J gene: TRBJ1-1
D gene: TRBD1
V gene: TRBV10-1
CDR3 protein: CASSDRGQTEAFF
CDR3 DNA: TGCGCCAGCAGTGACAGGGGGCAAACTGAAGCTTTCTTT

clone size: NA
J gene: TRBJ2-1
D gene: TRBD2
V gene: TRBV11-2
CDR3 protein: CASSYLAGAYNEQFF
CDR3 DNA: TGTGCCAGCAGCTACCTAGCGGGGGCATACAATGAGCAGTTCTTC

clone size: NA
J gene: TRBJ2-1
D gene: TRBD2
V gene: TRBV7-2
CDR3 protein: CASSPGTSVYNEQFF
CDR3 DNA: TGTGCCAGCAGTCCCGGGACTAGCGTATACAATGAGCAGTTCTTC

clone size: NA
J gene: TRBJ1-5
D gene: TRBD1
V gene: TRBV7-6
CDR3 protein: CASSLGSGGPNQPQHF
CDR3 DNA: TGTGCCAGCAGCTTAGGCTCAGGGGGCCCCAATCAGCCCCAGCATTTT

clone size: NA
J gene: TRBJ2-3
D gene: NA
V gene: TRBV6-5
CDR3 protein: CASRSTNTDTQYF
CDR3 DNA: TGTGCCAGCAGGTCGACTAACACAGATACGCAGTATTTT

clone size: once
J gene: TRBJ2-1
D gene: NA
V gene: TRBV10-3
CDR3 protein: CAISDGGNEQFF
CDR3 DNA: TGTGCCATCAGTGATGGGGGGAATGAGCAGTTCTTC

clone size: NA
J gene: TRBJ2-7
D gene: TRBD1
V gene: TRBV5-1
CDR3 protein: CASSLEGQRFYEQYF
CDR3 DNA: TGCGCCAGCAGCTTGGAGGGACAGAGATTCTACGAGCAGTACTTC

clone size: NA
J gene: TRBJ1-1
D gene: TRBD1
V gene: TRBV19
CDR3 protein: CASSIGTGGLMNTEAFF
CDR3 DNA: TGTGCCAGTAGTATAGGGACAGGGGGCCTGATGAACACTGAAGCTTTCTTT

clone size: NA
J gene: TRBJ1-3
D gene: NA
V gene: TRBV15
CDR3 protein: CATRDSSGASGNTIYF
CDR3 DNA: TGTGCCACCAGGGACTCCTCAGGGGCTTCTGGAAACACCATATATTTT

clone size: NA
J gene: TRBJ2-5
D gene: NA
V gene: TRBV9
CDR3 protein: CASSVGRRSDAQYF
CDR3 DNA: TGTGCCAGCAGCGTAGGGCGGCGATCGGATGCCCAGTACTTC

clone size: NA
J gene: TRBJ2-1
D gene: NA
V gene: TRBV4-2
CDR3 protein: CASSRRTTPNGDEQFF
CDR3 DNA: TGTGCCAGCAGCCGAAGGACTACACCGAATGGGGATGAGCAGTTCTTC

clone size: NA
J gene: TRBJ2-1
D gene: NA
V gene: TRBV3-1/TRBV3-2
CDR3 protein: CASSRHGGPSYNEQFF
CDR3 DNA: TGTGCCAGCAGCCGCCACGGGGGGCCCTCCTACAATGAGCAGTTCTTC

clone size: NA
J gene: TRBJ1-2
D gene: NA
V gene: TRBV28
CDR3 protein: CASFSGLANYGYTF
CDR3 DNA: TGTGCCAGCTTTTCAGGGTTAGCCAACTATGGCTACACCTTC

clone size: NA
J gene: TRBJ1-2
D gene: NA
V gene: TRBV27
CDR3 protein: CASRDPQGGYTF
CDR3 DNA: TGTGCCAGCAGGGACCCTCAGGGTGGCTACACCTTC

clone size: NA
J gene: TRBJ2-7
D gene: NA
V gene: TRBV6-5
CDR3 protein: CASGQGYSYEQYF
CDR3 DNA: TGTGCCAGCGGGCAGGGCTACTCCTACGAGCAGTACTTC

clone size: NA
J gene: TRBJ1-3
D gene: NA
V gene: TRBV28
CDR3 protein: CASSPMRRGIINTIYF
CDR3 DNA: TGTGCCAGCAGTCCTATGAGGAGAGGGATTATAAACACCATATATTTT

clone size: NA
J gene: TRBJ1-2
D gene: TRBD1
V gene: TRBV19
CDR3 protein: CASSVTGDSVNYGYTF
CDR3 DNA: TGTGCCAGTAGTGTCACCGGGGACAGCGTTAACTATGGCTACACCTTC

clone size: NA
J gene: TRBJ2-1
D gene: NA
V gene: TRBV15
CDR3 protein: CATSRDRRIAEQFF
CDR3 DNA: TGTGCCACCAGCAGAGATCGTAGAATCGCTGAGCAGTTCTTC

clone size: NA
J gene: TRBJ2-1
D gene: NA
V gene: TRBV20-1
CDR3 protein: CSASGPRGNYNEQFF
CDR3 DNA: TGCAGTGCTAGTGGGCCTAGGGGAAACTACAATGAGCAGTTCTTC

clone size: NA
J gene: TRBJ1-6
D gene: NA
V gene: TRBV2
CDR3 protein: CASSEPPSPPLHF
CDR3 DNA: TGTGCCAGCAGTGAACCCCCGTCCCCACCCCTCCACTTT

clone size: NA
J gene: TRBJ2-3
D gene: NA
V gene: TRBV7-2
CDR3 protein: CASSSQLDYPADTQYF
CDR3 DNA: TGTGCCAGCAGCTCCCAGCTTGACTATCCGGCAGATACGCAGTATTTT

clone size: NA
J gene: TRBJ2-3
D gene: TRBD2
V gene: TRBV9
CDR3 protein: CASTPLLGGSGGLIDTQYF
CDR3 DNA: TGTGCCAGCACCCCATTGTTGGGTGGTAGCGGGGGGTTGATAGATACGCAGTATTTT

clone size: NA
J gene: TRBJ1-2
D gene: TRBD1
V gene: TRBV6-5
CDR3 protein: CATTVFGTAKDGYTF
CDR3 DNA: TGTGCCACCACAGTTTTCGGGACAGCTAAGGATGGCTACACCTTC

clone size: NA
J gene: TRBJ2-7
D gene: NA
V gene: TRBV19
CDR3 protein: CASSIASEDTHEQYF
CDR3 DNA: TGTGCCAGTAGTATCGCCAGCGAGGACACCCACGAGCAGTACTTC

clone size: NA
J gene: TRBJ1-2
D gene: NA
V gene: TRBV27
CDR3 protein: CASSLRNGGYGYTF
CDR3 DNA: TGTGCCAGCAGTTTACGTAATGGAGGTTATGGCTACACCTTC

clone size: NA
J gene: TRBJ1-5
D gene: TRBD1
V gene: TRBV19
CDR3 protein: CASSDRGRGGGNQPQHF
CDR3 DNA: TGTGCCAGTAGCGACAGGGGGAGGGGAGGTGGCAATCAGCCCCAGCATTTT

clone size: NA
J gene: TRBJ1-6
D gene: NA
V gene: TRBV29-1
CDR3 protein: CSVAGEGDSPLHF
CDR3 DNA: TGCAGCGTTGCAGGGGAGGGGGATTCACCCCTCCACTTT

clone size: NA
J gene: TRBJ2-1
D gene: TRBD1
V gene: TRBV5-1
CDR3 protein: CASSFDRVGNEQFF
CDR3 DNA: TGCGCCAGCTCTTTCGACAGGGTAGGCAATGAGCAGTTCTTC

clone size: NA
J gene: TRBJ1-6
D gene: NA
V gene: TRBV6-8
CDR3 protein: CASIGLDSRNSPLHF
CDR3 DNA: TGTGCCAGCATAGGGCTGGACAGTCGTAATTCACCCCTCCACTTT

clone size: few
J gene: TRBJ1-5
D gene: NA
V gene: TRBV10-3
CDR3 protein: CAISPAGYSNQPQHF
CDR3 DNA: TGTGCCATCAGCCCGGCAGGGTACAGCAATCAGCCCCAGCATTTT

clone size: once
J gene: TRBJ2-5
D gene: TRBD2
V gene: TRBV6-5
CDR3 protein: CASGRLAGSGETQYF
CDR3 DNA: TGTGCCAGCGGCCGACTAGCGGGATCCGGGGAGACCCAGTACTTC

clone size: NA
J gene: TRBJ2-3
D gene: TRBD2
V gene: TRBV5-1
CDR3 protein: CASSLVLAGKKDTQYF
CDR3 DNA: TGCGCCAGCAGCTTGGTCCTAGCGGGAAAGAAAGATACGCAGTATTTT

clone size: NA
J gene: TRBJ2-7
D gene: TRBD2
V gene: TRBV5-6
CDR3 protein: CASSLGASGRYEQYF
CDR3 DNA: TGTGCCAGCAGCTTGGGCGCTAGCGGGAGGTACGAGCAGTACTTC

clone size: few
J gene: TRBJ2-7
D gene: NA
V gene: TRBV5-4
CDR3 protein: CATRGRGEQYF
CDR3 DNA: TGTGCCACCCGTGGTAGGGGCGAGCAGTACTTC

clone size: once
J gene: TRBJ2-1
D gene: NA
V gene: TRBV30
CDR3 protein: CAWSVTDYNEQFF
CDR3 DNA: TGTGCCTGGAGTGTAACTGATTACAATGAGCAGTTCTTC

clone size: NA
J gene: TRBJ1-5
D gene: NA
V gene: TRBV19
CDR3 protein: CASSMGGNQPQHF
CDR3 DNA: TGTGCCAGTAGTATGGGGGGAAATCAGCCCCAGCATTTT

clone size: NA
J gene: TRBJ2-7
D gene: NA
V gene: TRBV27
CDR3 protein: CASGRDSHYEQYF
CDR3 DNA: TGTGCCAGCGGCCGGGACTCCCACTACGAGCAGTACTTC

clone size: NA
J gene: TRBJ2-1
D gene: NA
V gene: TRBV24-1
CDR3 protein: CATSERVVRRGTIFSSYNEQFF
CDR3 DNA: TGTGCCACCAGTGAACGTGTGGTGAGGAGGGGTACGATTTTCAGCTCCTACAATGAGCAGTTCTTC

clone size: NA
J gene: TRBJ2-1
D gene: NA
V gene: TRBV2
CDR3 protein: CATLLQVNEQFF
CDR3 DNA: TGTGCTACACTTTTACAGGTTAATGAGCAGTTCTTC

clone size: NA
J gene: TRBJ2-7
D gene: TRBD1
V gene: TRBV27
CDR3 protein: CASTPRTDRVAYEQYF
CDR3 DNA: TGTGCCAGCACCCCCAGAACGGACAGGGTTGCCTACGAGCAGTACTTC

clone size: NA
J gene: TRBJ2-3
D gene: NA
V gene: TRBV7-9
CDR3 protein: CASSPQGLSTDTQYF
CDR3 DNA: TGTGCCAGCAGCCCACAGGGCCTGAGCACAGATACGCAGTATTTT

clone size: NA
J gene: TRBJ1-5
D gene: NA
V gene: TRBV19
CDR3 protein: CATRPVADNQPQHF
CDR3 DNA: TGTGCCACCCGCCCTGTTGCGGACAATCAGCCCCAGCATTTT

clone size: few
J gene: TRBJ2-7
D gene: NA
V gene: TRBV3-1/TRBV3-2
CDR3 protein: CASSQSGASYEQYF
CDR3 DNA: TGTGCCAGCAGCCAATCCGGAGCCTCCTACGAGCAGTACTTC

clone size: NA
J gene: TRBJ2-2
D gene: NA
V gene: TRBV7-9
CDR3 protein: CASSETGNTGELFF
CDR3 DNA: TGTGCCAGCAGCGAGACGGGAAACACCGGGGAGCTGTTTTTT

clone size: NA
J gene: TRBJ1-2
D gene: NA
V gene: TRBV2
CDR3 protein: CASSGGSLGYTF
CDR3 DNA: TGTGCCAGCAGTGGTGGGAGTTTAGGCTACACCTTC

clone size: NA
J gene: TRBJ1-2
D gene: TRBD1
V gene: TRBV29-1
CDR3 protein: CSVDRGLNYGYTF
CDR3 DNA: TGCAGCGTAGACAGGGGGCTGAACTATGGCTACACCTTC

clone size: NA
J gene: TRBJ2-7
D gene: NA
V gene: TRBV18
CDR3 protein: CASAQGSRYEQYF
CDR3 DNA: TGTGCCAGCGCCCAGGGGTCTCGATACGAGCAGTACTTC

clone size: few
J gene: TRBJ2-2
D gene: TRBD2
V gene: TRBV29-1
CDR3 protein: CSVGGRGITGELFF
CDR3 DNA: TGCAGCGTTGGAGGGAGGGGTATCACCGGGGAGCTGTTTTTT

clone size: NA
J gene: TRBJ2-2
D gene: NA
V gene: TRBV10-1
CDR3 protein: CASSDRNTGELFF
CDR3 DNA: TGCGCCAGCAGTGATCGTAACACCGGGGAGCTGTTTTTT

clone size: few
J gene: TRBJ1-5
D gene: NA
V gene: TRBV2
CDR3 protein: CASSDSGSLNQPQHF
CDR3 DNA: TGTGCCAGCAGTGATTCAGGTAGTTTAAATCAGCCCCAGCATTTT

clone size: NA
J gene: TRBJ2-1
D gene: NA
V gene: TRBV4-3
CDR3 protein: CASSQERATTNNEQFF
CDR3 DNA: TGCGCCAGCAGCCAGGAGAGAGCGACTACCAACAATGAGCAGTTCTTC